The TCR beta chain described here comes from a study of shared clonotypes between healthy human individuals. The CDR3 has 15 amino acids. CDR1 and CDR2 from the germline V gene are SGHKS and YYEKEE (reference sequence). The J segment lost 5 bases and the V segment lost 3 bases, leaving 9 bases of the junction unmatched. Repertoires were generated with immunoSEQ multiplex PCR, while TCRdb's copy carries only in-frame clones and drops some. The table records approximately 1,500,000 clones, roughly 95% of them present only once. This clone showed up just once. The receptor's source is a man aged 25-40 years in good health. The V call is TRBV5-5, the J call TRBJ2-5; the match to TRBD1 covers 8 bases. Source material: naive CD4+ T cells sorted from blood. Subset described: CD45RA+ positively selected. Here the CDR3 DNA reads TGTGCCAGCAGCTCCGACAGGGGAGTTGAGGAGACCCAGTACTTC. Its protein product is CASSSDRGVEETQYF.